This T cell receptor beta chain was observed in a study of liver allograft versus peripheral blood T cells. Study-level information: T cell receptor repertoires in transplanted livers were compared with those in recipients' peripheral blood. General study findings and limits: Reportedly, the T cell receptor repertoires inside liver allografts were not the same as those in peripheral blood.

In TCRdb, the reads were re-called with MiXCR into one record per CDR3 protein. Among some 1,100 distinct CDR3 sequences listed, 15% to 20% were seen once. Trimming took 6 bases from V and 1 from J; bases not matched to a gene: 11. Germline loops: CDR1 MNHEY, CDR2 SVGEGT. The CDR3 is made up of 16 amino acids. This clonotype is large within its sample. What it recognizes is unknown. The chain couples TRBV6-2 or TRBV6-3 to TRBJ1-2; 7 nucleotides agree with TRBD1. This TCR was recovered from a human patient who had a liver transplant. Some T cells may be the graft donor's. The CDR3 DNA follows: TGTGCCAGCAGCTCCTTCCGGGACAGCCTTAACTATGGCTACACCTTC. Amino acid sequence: CASSSFRDSLNYGYTF.